These 30 T cell receptor beta chains came from one sample sequenced in a study of blood T cell repertoires in COVID-19. Produced via immunoSEQ multiplex PCR; TCRdb's table is partial and in-frame only. The sample records tens of thousands of clones, under 85% being singletons. Specimen: peripheral blood. All receptors derive from a human donor in a cohort sampled during active COVID-19.

The V and J genes are TRBV4-3 and TRBJ2-3, with 8 bases matching TRBD2. V shed 2 bases, J shed 5 bases, and the junction held 12 bases outside the gene matches. This CDR3 is 17 amino acids long. CDR1 is LGHNA and CDR2 is YSLEER in the germline V gene. In DNA, the CDR3 is TGCGCCAGCAGCCAAAGGGTATCGGGAGCGGGGGTAGATACGCAGTATTTT. It encodes CASSQRVSGAGVDTQYF.

The chain uses TRBV6-1 and TRBJ1-5; D is unresolved. The CDR3 totals 14 residues. CDR1 is MNHNS and CDR2 is SASEGT in the germline V gene. Deletions cut 3 bases from V and 0 bases from J, with 6 bases between. The CDR3 DNA is TGTGCCAGCAGTGAGGCTCATAGCAATCAGCCCCAGCATTTT. This sequence encodes CASSEAHSNQPQHF.

The rearrangement uses TRBV18 and TRBJ1-5; possible D gene TRBD1, 5 bases. Germline V gene lookup returns CDR1 KGHSH and CDR2 LQKENI. V lost 5 bases and J 1 base, leaving 12 bases between the germline ends. The CDR3 is made up of 15 amino acids. The CDR3 spells CASSTRQSSNQPQHF. CDR3 sequence (DNA): TGTGCCAGCTCAACAAGACAGAGCAGCAATCAGCCCCAGCATTTT.

The chain's CDR3 is CASSVRAGGGETQYF. The DNA of the CDR3 is TGTGCCAGCAGTGTACGAGCAGGAGGAGGAGAGACCCAGTACTTC. The V gene is TRBV2, the J gene TRBJ2-5; D might be TRBD2 (5 bases). Germline CDR1 is SNHLY and CDR2 is FYNNEI. Trimming stripped 4 bases from V and 4 bases from J, with 16 bases between. The CDR3 length is 15 residues.

This chain uses TRBV27 with TRBJ1-2, with a tentative D call TRBD1 (5 bases). V lost 6 bases and J 8 bases, leaving 13 bases between the germline ends. Germline CDR1 and CDR2: MNHEY and SMNVEV (reference sequence). This CDR3 has 12 residues. DNA for the CDR3: TGTGCCAGCAGGCCGACGGGGGGAGGCTACACCTTC. This gives the protein CASRPTGGGYTF.

This clone has only one observation. The rearrangement uses TRBV29-1 and TRBJ2-7; D assignment may be TRBD1 or TRBD2 (5 bases each). This CDR3 has 12 amino acids. Per germline, CDR1 SQVTM and CDR2 ANQGSEA. V shed 7 bases and J shed 2 bases, with 12 bases lying between them. The CDR3 loop reads CSAGRDAYEQYF. The CDR3 DNA reads as TGCAGCGCGGGACGGGATGCCTACGAGCAGTACTTC.

The chain employs TRBV13 and TRBJ2-7; 8 nucleotides match TRBD2. J lost 0 bases, V lost 5 bases, and 15 bases had no gene match. Germline assignment: CDR1 PRHDT and CDR2 FYEKMQ (reference sequence). The CDR3 extends over 18 amino acids. The CDR3 protein is CASSADPRTSPTSYEQYF. In nucleotides, the CDR3 is TGTGCCAGCAGCGCCGATCCCCGGACTAGCCCAACCTCCTACGAGCAGTACTTC.

V is TRBV2 and J is TRBJ1-1, with D hard to call. The CDR3 spans 15 residues. The ends were cut back, 6 bases at V and 0 bases at J, with 14 bases in the middle. The germline CDR1 and CDR2 sequences are SNHLY and FYNNEI. CDR3 in amino acids: CASRDSNGLNTEAFF. As DNA, the CDR3 is TGTGCCAGCAGGGATAGTAATGGGCTGAACACTGAAGCTTTCTTT.

The rearrangement joins TRBV7-2 to TRBJ1-5; 11 bases align to TRBD1. Trimming cost V 5 bases and J 3 bases; bases outside gene matches: 6. This CDR3 is 16 amino acids long. Germline V CDR1 and CDR2: SGHTA, FQGNSA. The CDR3 sequence is CASSTGQGADNQPQHF. Written as DNA, the CDR3 is TGTGCCAGCAGCACCGGACAGGGGGCCGACAATCAGCCCCAGCATTTT.

This chain uses TRBV9 with TRBJ1-5; 9 nucleotides line up with TRBD1. Per germline, CDR1 SGDLS and CDR2 YYNGEE. J lost 7 bases, V lost 4 bases, and 6 bases had no gene match. This CDR3 is built from 14 residues. The CDR3 loop is CASSSGQGRQPQHF. As DNA, the CDR3 is TGTGCCAGCAGCTCAGGACAGGGGAGGCAGCCCCAGCATTTT.

The rearrangement uses TRBV7-9 and TRBJ2-2; D may be TRBD2 (6 bases). The CDR3 runs to 18 residues. The V gene lost 4 bases and the J gene lost 3 bases, with 21 bases spanning the gap. CDR1 SEHNR and CDR2 FQNEAQ come from the germline V gene (reference sequence). CDR3 residues: CASSSLGLAGQYTGELFF. DNA of the CDR3: TGTGCCAGCAGCTCCCTCGGGTTGGCGGGGCAATACACCGGGGAGCTGTTTTTT. Full variable domain (outside the CDR3, taken from reference TRBV7-9 and TRBJ2-2): DTGVSQNPRHKITKRGQNVTFRCDPISEHNRLYWYRQTLGQGPEFLTYFQNEAQLEKSRLLSDRFSAERPKGSFSTLEIQRTEQGDSAMYLCASSSLGLAGQYTGELFFGEGSRLTVL.

The gene calls are TRBV25-1 and TRBJ1-6, with TRBD1 matching 9 bases. V lost 7 bases and J lost 5; bases outside the gene matches: 3. The CDR3 length is 14 residues. Germline V lookup: CDR1 MGHDK, CDR2 SYGVNS. The CDR3 DNA reads as TGTGCCAGCACTGGGACAGGGAATAATTCACCCCTCCACTTT. This translates into CASTGTGNNSPLHF. Full variable domain (rest looked up from reference TRBV25-1 and TRBJ1-6): EADIYQTPRYLVIGTGKKITLECSQTMGHDKMYWYQQDPGMELHLIHYSYGVNSTEKGDLSSESTVSRIRTEHFPLTLESARPSHTSQYLCASTGTGNNSPLHFGNGTRLTVT.

The chain joins TRBV5-1 to TRBJ1-1, with D perhaps TRBD1 (5 bases). Trimming cost V 1 base and J 2 bases, with 15 bases left between them. The CDR3 sequence is 16 residues long. Germline V gives CDR1 SGHRS, CDR2 YFSETQ. The CDR3 DNA is TGCGCCAGCAGCTTGCGAGTTTCAGGGCTAAACACTGAAGCTTTCTTT. Translated: CASSLRVSGLNTEAFF.

This clone was picked up one time. The chain joins TRBV5-1 to TRBJ2-2; TRBD1 is a possible D gene (6 bases). Germline CDR1 and CDR2: SGHRS and YFSETQ. CDR3 size: 16 residues. V gave up 4 bases and J gave up 2 bases, with 15 bases separating them. CDR3 region: CASSVSGTLNTGELFF. The CDR3 region has the DNA TGCGCCAGCAGCGTATCCGGGACACTTAACACCGGGGAGCTGTTTTTT.

The chain is built from TRBV6-5 and TRBJ2-5, with D unclear. Germline V CDR1 and CDR2: MNHEY, SVGAGI. This CDR3 has 13 amino acids. Trimming cost V 0 bases and J 13 bases, with 15 bases left between them. The DNA of the CDR3 is TGTGCCAGCAGTTACTCGATGCAGGCAAGAAGGTACTTC. Amino acid sequence: CASSYSMQARRYF.

This clone came up a few times. This CDR3 reads CASSHSRGQGNYGYTF. CDR3 sequence (DNA): TGTGCCAGCAGCCACTCCCGCGGACAGGGGAACTATGGCTACACCTTC. The rearrangement links TRBV7-9 to TRBJ1-2, with 9 positions matching TRBD1. The CDR3 has 16 residues. Trimming removed 5 bases from V and 2 bases from J; junction bases left unmatched: 9. CDR1 and CDR2 (germline): SEHNR, FQNEAQ (reference sequence).

The chain's CDR3 is CASSQGWAVNTEAFF. Here the CDR3 DNA reads TGCGCCAGCAGCCAAGGCTGGGCAGTGAACACTGAAGCTTTCTTT. The rearrangement joins TRBV4-1 to TRBJ1-1; D ambiguous. The length of the CDR3 is 15 residues. CDR1 and CDR2 (germline): MGHRA, YSYEKL. V shed 1 base and J shed 0 bases, with 9 bases lying between them.

The chain links TRBV12-2 to TRBJ1-1; TRBD1 reflects the table's D call only, with no check against the DNA. TRBV12-2 is a pseudogene. The CDR3 covers 14 residues. This chain's CDR3 is CASRPQGQGTEAFF. The CDR3 bases are TGTGCAAGTCGCCCACAGGGTCAAGGCACTGAAGCTTTCTTT.

J is TRBJ2-7 and V is TRBV27, with 7 bases matching TRBD1. The CDR3 covers 14 residues. J was trimmed by 3 bases and V by 6 bases; bases with no gene match: 8. From germline, CDR1 is MNHEY and CDR2 SMNVEV (reference sequence). The CDR3 bases are TGTGCCAGCAGCCGATCCGGGACAGTCTACGAGCAGTACTTC. Encoded protein: CASSRSGTVYEQYF.

The V and J genes are TRBV30 and TRBJ2-3; 7 nucleotides agree with TRBD1. The CDR3 covers 14 residues. With V trimmed by 6 bases and J by 0 bases, 6 bases remained unmatched. CDR1 GTSNPN and CDR2 SVGIG come from the germline V gene (reference sequence). Here the CDR3 DNA reads TGTGCCTGCCGGACAGGAATAAGCACAGATACGCAGTATTTT. Encoded protein: CACRTGISTDTQYF.

The chain has TRBV6-5 and TRBJ2-7, with 10 bases fitting TRBD1. Germline V gives CDR1 MNHEY, CDR2 SVGAGI. Trimming at V came to 4 bases and at J to 4 bases, leaving 7 bases not matched to a gene. The CDR3 contains 15 residues. For the CDR3, the DNA is TGTGCCAGCAGTTCAGAGACAGGGGGCCCTTACGAGCAGTACTTC. Protein: CASSSETGGPYEQYF.

The genes are TRBV11-3 and TRBJ2-7, with a weak D call TRBD1 (6 bases). CDR1 is SGHNT, CDR2 YENEEA, per germline. V dropped 6 bases and J dropped 4 bases, with 13 bases sitting between them. The length of the CDR3 is 13 residues. As DNA, the CDR3 is TGTGCCAGCAGTCGTGGGGGCGAGTACGAGCAGTACTTC. Amino acids: CASSRGGEYEQYF. Full variable domain (outside the CDR3, taken from reference TRBV11-3 and TRBJ2-7): EAGVVQSPRYKIIEKKQPVAFWCNPISGHNTLYWYLQNLGQGPELLIRYENEEAVDDSQLPKDRFSAERLKGVDSTLKIQPAELGDSAVYLCASSRGGEYEQYFGPGTRLTVT.

V usage is TRBV27 and J usage is TRBJ2-2; 7 bases agree with TRBD1. Germline V gene sequence: CDR1 MNHEY, CDR2 SMNVEV (reference sequence). V gave up 4 bases and J gave up 4 bases; unmatched junction bases: 15. CDR3 length: 18 amino acids. CDR3 coding DNA: TGTGCCAGCAGTTCCCCGATAATCACAGGGGTGAGCACCGGGGAGCTGTTTTTT. It translates to CASSSPIITGVSTGELFF.

The sample holds a few counts of this clone. The chain carries TRBV7-2 and TRBJ1-3; D remains unclear. The V end was cut by 2 bases, the J end by 0 bases, with 8 bases between. Looked up from germline, CDR1 is SGHTA and CDR2 is FQGNSA. The length of the CDR3 is 15 residues. CDR3: CASSLQAPSGNTIYF. The CDR3 bases are TGTGCCAGCAGCTTACAGGCTCCCTCTGGAAACACCATATATTTT.

The chain is built from TRBV5-1 and TRBJ1-6; tentatively, D is TRBD1 (6 bases). Trimming removed 4 bases at V and 2 bases at J, with 10 bases between. CDR3 length equals 15 residues. Germline V gene sequence: CDR1 SGHRS, CDR2 YFSETQ. The chain's CDR3 is CASSGTGTYNSPLHF. DNA for the CDR3: TGCGCCAGCAGCGGAACAGGGACCTATAATTCACCCCTCCACTTT.

The rearrangement uses TRBV6-5 and TRBJ1-2; 9 nucleotides line up with TRBD1. Germline CDR1 is MNHEY and CDR2 is SVGAGI. The trim removed 5 bases at V and 8 bases at J, leaving 12 bases unmatched. The CDR3 is made up of 15 amino acids. The CDR3 reads CASSTSGQGNFGYTF. DNA for the CDR3: TGTGCCAGCAGTACTTCTGGACAGGGGAATTTCGGCTACACCTTC.

The chain recombines TRBV10-3 with TRBJ2-2, with a tentative D call TRBD2 (5 bases). Germline CDR1 ENHRY, CDR2 SYGVKD. Between the trimmed V and J ends, which lost 10 bases and 10 bases, there was a span of 22 bases. The length of the CDR3 is 14 residues. CDR3 DNA sequence: TGTGCCACCACCCCGGACGGGTTCGGACTGGAGCTGTTTTTT. As protein: CATTPDGFGLELFF.

This clone was seen more than once but under ten times. The rearrangement uses TRBV5-4 and TRBJ2-7; 7 bases line up with TRBD1. J gave up 0 bases and V 0 bases, and 0 bases lay outside the gene matches. The CDR3 is 14 amino acids. Germline V gives CDR1 SGHNT, CDR2 YYREEE (reference sequence). In DNA form, the CDR3 reads TGTGCCAGCAGCTTGGGGGACAGCTCCTACGAGCAGTACTTC. This encodes CASSLGDSSYEQYF.

CDR3 region: CASSLDTGNTGELFF. The CDR3 DNA follows: TGCGCCAGCAGCTTGGATACAGGGAACACCGGGGAGCTGTTTTTT. V is TRBV5-1 and J is TRBJ2-2; weak D call: TRBD1 (5 bases). Germline V CDR1 and CDR2: SGHRS, YFSETQ. V dropped 0 bases and J dropped 1 base, with 7 bases sitting between them. This CDR3 has 15 amino acids.

This sequence joins TRBV5-6 and TRBJ1-6; TRBD1 agrees at 9 bases. J lost 7 bases, V lost 8 bases, and 13 bases had no gene match. Germline values: CDR1 SGHDT, CDR2 YYEEEE. The CDR3 contains 16 residues. The CDR3 sequence: CASSTGTGKRNSPLHF. The CDR3 DNA reads TGTGCCAGTAGTACCGGGACAGGGAAGCGGAATTCACCCCTCCACTTT.